This TCR beta chain originates from a study of control samples from healthy donors and cancer patients. CDR3 length: 13 amino acids. Trimming stripped 3 bases from V and 6 bases from J, with 11 bases between. The V gene's germline CDR1 is DFQATT and CDR2 SNEGSKA (reference sequence). TCRdb's copy holds only in-frame clones and misses some; the assay was immunoSEQ multiplex PCR. The repertoire has tens of thousands of clones, around 90% of them found once; the top ten carry over 1.5%. The V and J genes are TRBV20-1 and TRBJ2-2; D may be TRBD2 (5 bases). This TCR was sampled from a woman aged 60-75 years with head and neck cancer. What was sequenced was PBMCs. The CDR3 bases are TGCAGTGCTAGTAGTCTGCGGGCCGGGGAGCTGTTTTTT. Translating gives CSASSLRAGELFF.